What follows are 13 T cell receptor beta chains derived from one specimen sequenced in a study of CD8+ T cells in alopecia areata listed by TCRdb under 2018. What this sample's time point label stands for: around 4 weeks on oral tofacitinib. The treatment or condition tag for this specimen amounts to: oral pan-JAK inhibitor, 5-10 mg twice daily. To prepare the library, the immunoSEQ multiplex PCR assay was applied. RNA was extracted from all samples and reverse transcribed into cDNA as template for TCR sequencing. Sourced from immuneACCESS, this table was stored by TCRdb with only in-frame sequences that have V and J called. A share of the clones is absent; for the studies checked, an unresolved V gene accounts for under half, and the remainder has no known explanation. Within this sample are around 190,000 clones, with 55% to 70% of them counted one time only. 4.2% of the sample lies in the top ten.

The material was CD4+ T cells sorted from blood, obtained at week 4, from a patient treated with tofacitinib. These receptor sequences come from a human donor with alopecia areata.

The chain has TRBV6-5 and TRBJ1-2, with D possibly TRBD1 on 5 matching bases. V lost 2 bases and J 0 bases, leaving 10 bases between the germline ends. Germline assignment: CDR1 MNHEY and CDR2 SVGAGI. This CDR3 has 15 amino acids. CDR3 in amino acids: CASSYLAGANYGYTF. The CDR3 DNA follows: TGTGCCAGCAGTTACCTGGCGGGGGCTAACTATGGCTACACCTTC.

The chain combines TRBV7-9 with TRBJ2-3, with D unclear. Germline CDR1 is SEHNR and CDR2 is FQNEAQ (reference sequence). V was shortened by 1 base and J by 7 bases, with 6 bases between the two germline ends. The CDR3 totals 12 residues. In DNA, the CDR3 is TGTGCCAGCAGCTTAGAACCGCATACGCAGTATTTT. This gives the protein CASSLEPHTQYF.

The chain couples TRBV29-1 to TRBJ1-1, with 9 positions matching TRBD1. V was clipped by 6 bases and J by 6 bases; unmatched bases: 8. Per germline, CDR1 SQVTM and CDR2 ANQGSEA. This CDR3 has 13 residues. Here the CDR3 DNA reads TGCAGCGTCCCGGGACAGGGATTCGCTGAAGCTTTCTTT. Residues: CSVPGQGFAEAFF.

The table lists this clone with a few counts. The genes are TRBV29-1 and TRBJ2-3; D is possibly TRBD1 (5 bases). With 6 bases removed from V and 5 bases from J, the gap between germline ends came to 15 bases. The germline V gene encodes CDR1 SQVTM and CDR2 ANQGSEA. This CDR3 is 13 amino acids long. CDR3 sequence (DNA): TGCAGCGTGAAACAGGTCGTGGTAGATACGCAGTATTTT. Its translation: CSVKQVVVDTQYF.

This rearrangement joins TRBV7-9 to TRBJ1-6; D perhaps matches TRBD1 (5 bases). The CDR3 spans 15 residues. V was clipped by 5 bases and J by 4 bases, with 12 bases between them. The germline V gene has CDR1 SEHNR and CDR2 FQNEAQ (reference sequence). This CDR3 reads CASSPRGGYNSPLHF. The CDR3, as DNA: TGTGCCAGCAGCCCACGGGGGGGTTATAATTCACCCCTCCACTTT.

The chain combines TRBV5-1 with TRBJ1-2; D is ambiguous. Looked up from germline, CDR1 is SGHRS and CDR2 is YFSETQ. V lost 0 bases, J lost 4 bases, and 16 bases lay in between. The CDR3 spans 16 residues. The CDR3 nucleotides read TGCGCCAGCAGCTTGGCCTCGGCTAGAGAAGGCTATGGCTACACCTTC. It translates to CASSLASAREGYGYTF.

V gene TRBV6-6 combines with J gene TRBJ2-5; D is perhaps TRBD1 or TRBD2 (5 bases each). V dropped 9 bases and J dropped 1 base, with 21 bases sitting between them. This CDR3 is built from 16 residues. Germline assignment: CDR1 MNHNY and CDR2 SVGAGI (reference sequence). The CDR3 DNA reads TGTGCCAGTGCAGTTGCTTGGGGACGGTCCCAAGAGACCCAGTACTTC. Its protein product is CASAVAWGRSQETQYF.

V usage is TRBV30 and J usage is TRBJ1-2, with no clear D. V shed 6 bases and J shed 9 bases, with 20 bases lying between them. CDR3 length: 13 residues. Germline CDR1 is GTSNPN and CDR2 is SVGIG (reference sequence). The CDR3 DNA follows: TGTGCCTGCACATTAGCAGGTCGGTCGAGCTACACCTTC. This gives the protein CACTLAGRSSYTF.

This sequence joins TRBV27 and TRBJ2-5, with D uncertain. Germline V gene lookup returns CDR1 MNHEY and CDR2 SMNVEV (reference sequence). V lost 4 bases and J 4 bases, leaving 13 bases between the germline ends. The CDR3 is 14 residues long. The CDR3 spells CASSSRGGGETQYF. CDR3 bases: TGTGCCAGCAGTTCTCGAGGTGGCGGAGAGACCCAGTACTTC.

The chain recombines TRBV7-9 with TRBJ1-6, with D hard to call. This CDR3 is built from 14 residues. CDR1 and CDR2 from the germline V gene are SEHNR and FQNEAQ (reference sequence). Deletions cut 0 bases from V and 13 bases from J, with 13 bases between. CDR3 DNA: TGTGCCAGCAGCTTAGCGGGCAGATTAAACCCCCTCCACTTT. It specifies CASSLAGRLNPLHF.

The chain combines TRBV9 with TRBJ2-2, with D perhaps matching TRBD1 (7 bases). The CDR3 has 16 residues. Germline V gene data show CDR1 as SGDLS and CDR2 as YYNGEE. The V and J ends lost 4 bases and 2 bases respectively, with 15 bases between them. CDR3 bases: TGTGCCAGCAGCCCGCGACAGGGAGGCAACACCGGGGAGCTGTTTTTT. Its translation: CASSPRQGGNTGELFF.

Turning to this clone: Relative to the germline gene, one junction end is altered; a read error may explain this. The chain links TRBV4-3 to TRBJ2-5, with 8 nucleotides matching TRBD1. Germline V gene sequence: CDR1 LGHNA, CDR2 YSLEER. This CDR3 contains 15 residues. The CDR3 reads CASSHSTGELATEYF. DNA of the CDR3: TGCGCCAGCAGCCACTCGACAGGGGAGCTAGCGACCGAGTACTTC.

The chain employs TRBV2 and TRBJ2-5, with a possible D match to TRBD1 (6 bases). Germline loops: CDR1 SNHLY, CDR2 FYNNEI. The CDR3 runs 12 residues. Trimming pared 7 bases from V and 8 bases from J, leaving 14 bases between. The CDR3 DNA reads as TGTGCCAGCAATAGGGACACAGGAACCCAGTACTTC. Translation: CASNRDTGTQYF.